Given below is one T cell receptor (beta chain) in context. The antigen remains undetermined. As the method for making TCR beta libraries, quantitative 5'-RACE with molecular barcodes was used. TCRdb itself ran the 5' RACE reads through MiXCR, one entry per CDR3 protein. The table lists 300,000 to 350,000 distinct CDR3 sequences, about 15% of them singletons. The data stem from a study of CD8 T cells in ankylosing spondylitis. Study-level findings and limits: Disease-linked clones reportedly concentrated significantly in matched ankylosing spondylitis synovial fluid. In ankylosing spondylitis blood, a motif of seven or eight highly homologous TCR beta variants appeared characteristic.

This CDR3 has 15 residues. Between the trimmed V and J ends, which lost 4 bases and 2 bases, there was a span of 14 bases. Germline V gene sequence: CDR1 SEHNR, CDR2 FQNEAQ (reference sequence). The TCR originated in a male donor with ankylosing spondylitis or in good health (not recorded which). The chain joins TRBV7-9 to TRBJ1-2; maybe TRBD1 (5 bases). Sequencing used blood, either unsorted or a sorted T cell fraction (not recorded which). The chain's CDR3 is CASSSFGALNYGYTF. The CDR3 nucleotides are TGTGCCAGCAGCTCCTTTGGGGCCCTGAACTATGGCTACACCTTC.